This T cell receptor (beta chain) emerged from a study of blood T cell repertoires in COVID-19 (dated by TCRdb to 2018 to 2020). Study-level background: Samples covering the acute and convalescent phases of COVID-19 were provided by collaborators in the United States, Italy and Spain. The material from the prospective study consisted of cDNA or gDNA derived from T cells, B-cell-depleted T cells, or PBMCs. The dataset comprised deeply sampled blood TCRbeta repertoires from subjects exposed to, actively infected with, or recovered from COVID-19. The repertoires were released in a freely available public database intended as a resource for research on the immune response to SARS-CoV-2. The samples were drawn from two sources: the first 160 participants of the ongoing ImmuneRACE study, and over 1,000 subjects contributed by 6 global collaborators. Nearly every sample came with metadata listing a de-identified subject ID, COVID-19 status, age in years and sex. Where available, HLA class I and class II types were taken from metadata supplied by the sample provider and were not determined by assay-based typing. Overall study results and their limits: The quantity of clinical and demographic metadata differed by source and by participant and was supplied without curation.

Of note for this clone: Its antigen is currently not known. The sample holds no much larger clone one base away, and base qualities are not on file.

The immunoSEQ Assay, a bias-controlled multiplex PCR, was used to amplify TCRbeta CDR3 regions from genomic DNA. As for how the authors treated the data: The number of nucleated cells in each sample was estimated by amplification of reference gene primers within the assay. Sequence reads were collapsed and filtered to measure the absolute abundance of every unique TCRbeta CDR3 rearrangement. For each sample, productive Simpson clonality was calculated as the square root of Simpson's diversity index across productive rearrangements. In its TCRdb copy, this immuneACCESS table keeps in-frame sequences only and misses some clones. Where compared with another copy, unresolved V genes explain less than half of these, and the others have no known cause. V, J and clone size derive from that table, while D and trimming were established from the DNA sequence. The sample profile shows 310,000 or so clones; approximately 88% of them were found once. 6.4% of the sample belongs to the ten largest clones.

The CDR1 and CDR2 encoded by the germline V gene (reference sequence) are LNHDA and SQIVND. The CDR3 sequence holds 12 residues, the cysteine and phenylalanine included. Only the CDR3 region is kept as DNA, spanning 36 bases read in frame from base 1. A distance of 8 bases separates the germline ends of V and J, which lose 7 bases and 4 bases respectively. Samples from volunteer blood donors who had recovered from COVID-19 were contributed by a second Seattle source. The collaborating institutions used their own protocols to collect whole blood in K2EDTA tubes. Collaborator samples were shipped for TCRbeta analysis as frozen whole blood, isolated PBMCs, or DNA extracted from either sample type.

The TCR was taken from a man aged 18-30 years who had recovered from COVID-19. The rearranged chain carries TRBV19 and TRBJ1-5; a confident D gene designation cannot be given. Sequences were obtained from peripheral blood. The CDR3 reads as follows: CASTSGNQPQHF. Here is the DNA: TGTGCCAGTACCTCCGGGAATCAGCCCCAGCATTTT.